This is a list of T cell receptor beta chains from one sample in a study of blood T cell repertoires in COVID-19. Generated by immunoSEQ multiplex PCR, the TCRdb table keeps only in-frame clones and is missing some. This table has 180,000 or so clones, about 85% appearing once. Specimen: peripheral blood. Source of these receptors: a man younger than 30 with acute or convalescent COVID-19. The CDR3 runs from the conserved cysteine through the conserved F or W. The D gene is left open where the match is weak. Not every row has a clone size; where given, it reads once, few, many or a size class.

size: once; D: TRBD1; J: TRBJ2-1; V: TRBV6-5; CDR3: CASSYTGQVSYNEQFF; DNA: TGTGCCAGCAGTTACACGGGACAGGTGAGCTACAATGAGCAGTTCTTC
size: few; D: TRBD1; J: TRBJ1-5; V: TRBV19; CDR3: CASSMGTGGKGQPQHF; DNA: TGTGCCAGTAGTATGGGGACAGGCGGGAAGGGTCAGCCCCAGCATTTT
size: -; D: -; J: TRBJ2-5; V: TRBV18; CDR3: CASSPPAGVETQYF; DNA: TGTGCCAGCTCACCACCGGCGGGTGTGGAGACCCAGTACTTC
size: -; D: -; J: TRBJ2-3; V: TRBV2; CDR3: CASSELMDTQYF; DNA: TGTGCCAGCAGCGAATTAATGGATACGCAGTATTTT
size: -; D: -; J: TRBJ1-1; V: TRBV5-1; CDR3: CASSLVAGNTEAFF; DNA: TGCGCCAGCAGCTTGGTGGCAGGGAACACTGAAGCTTTCTTT
size: -; D: -; J: TRBJ1-1; V: TRBV6-6; CDR3: CASSYSKGDTEAFF; DNA: TGTGCCAGCAGTTACTCGAAGGGAGACACTGAAGCTTTCTTT
size: -; D: -; J: TRBJ1-1; V: TRBV7-2; CDR3: CASSLQLTEAFF; DNA: TGTGCCAGCAGCCTACAGCTAACTGAAGCTTTCTTT
size: -; D: -; J: TRBJ2-1; V: TRBV7-2; CDR3: CASRKVGGRNEQFF; DNA: TGTGCCAGCAGAAAGGTGGGGGGAAGGAATGAGCAGTTCTTC
size: -; D: -; J: TRBJ1-5; V: TRBV29-1; CDR3: CSAMDNNQPQHF; DNA: TGCAGCGCCATGGACAATAATCAGCCCCAGCATTTT
size: -; D: -; J: TRBJ2-7; V: TRBV5-1; CDR3: CASREQGTYEQYF; DNA: TGCGCCAGCAGAGAACAGGGAACCTACGAGCAGTACTTC
size: -; D: TRBD2; J: TRBJ2-1; V: TRBV2; CDR3: CASSQAGGSYNEQFF; DNA: TGTGCCAGCAGTCAAGCGGGGGGCTCCTACAATGAGCAGTTCTTC
size: -; D: -; J: TRBJ2-2; V: TRBV27; CDR3: CASSFAADTGELFF; DNA: TGTGCCAGCAGTTTTGCTGCAGACACCGGGGAGCTGTTTTTT
size: -; D: -; J: TRBJ1-6; V: TRBV2; CDR3: CASSDRGFNYNSPLHF; DNA: TGTGCCAGCAGTGACAGGGGATTCAACTATAATTCACCCCTCCACTTT
size: -; D: TRBD1; J: TRBJ2-5; V: TRBV9; CDR3: CASSPADRAWETQYF; DNA: TGTGCCAGCAGCCCCGCGGACAGGGCCTGGGAGACCCAGTACTTC
size: -; D: -; J: TRBJ2-5; V: TRBV5-4; CDR3: CASSFVSSEETQYF; DNA: TGTGCCAGCAGCTTCGTGTCTAGTGAAGAGACCCAGTACTTC
size: -; D: -; J: TRBJ1-3; V: TRBV7-2; CDR3: CASSSETGNTIYF; DNA: TGTGCCAGCAGCTCCGAGACAGGAAACACCATATATTTT
size: -; D: -; J: TRBJ1-2; V: TRBV7-8; CDR3: CASSLVGGDGYTF; DNA: TGTGCCAGCAGCTTAGTAGGGGGGGATGGCTACACCTTC
size: -; D: -; J: TRBJ2-2; V: TRBV11-2; CDR3: CASSLEYGARTGELFF; DNA: TGTGCCAGCAGCTTAGAATATGGGGCGCGGACCGGGGAGCTGTTTTTT
size: -; D: -; J: TRBJ1-1; V: TRBV19; CDR3: CATLVGNTEAFF; DNA: TGTGCCACCCTAGTAGGGAACACTGAAGCTTTCTTT
size: -; D: TRBD2; J: TRBJ2-5; V: TRBV24-1; CDR3: CATSDPERGGRQTQYF; DNA: TGTGCCACCAGTGATCCCGAGCGGGGGGGCCGCCAGACCCAGTACTTC
size: -; D: -; J: TRBJ1-4; V: TRBV6-5; CDR3: CASSEHPTNEKLFF; DNA: TGTGCCAGCAGCGAGCATCCAACTAATGAAAAACTGTTTTTT
size: -; D: -; J: TRBJ2-5; V: TRBV28; CDR3: CASSFNSQPRGETQYF; DNA: TGTGCCAGCAGTTTTAATTCCCAGCCCCGGGGGGAGACCCAGTACTTC
size: few; D: TRBD2; J: TRBJ2-1; V: TRBV5-1; CDR3: CASSLAFTSGNNEQFF; DNA: TGCGCCAGCAGCTTGGCCTTTACTAGCGGGAACAATGAGCAGTTCTTC
size: -; D: -; J: TRBJ2-3; V: TRBV3-1/TRBV3-2; CDR3: CASSQRGGLDTQYF; DNA: TGTGCCAGCAGCCAAAGGGGGGGTTTGGATACGCAGTATTTT
size: -; D: TRBD1; J: TRBJ1-6; V: TRBV30; CDR3: CAWTGTGVSPLHF; DNA: TGTGCCTGGACCGGGACAGGGGTTTCACCCCTCCACTTT
size: -; D: TRBD2; J: TRBJ2-2; V: TRBV7-3; CDR3: CASSPSGGQVGELFF; DNA: TGTGCCAGCAGCCCCAGCGGGGGTCAGGTCGGGGAGCTGTTTTTT
size: -; D: TRBD2; J: TRBJ2-5; V: TRBV6-2/TRBV6-3; CDR3: CASSYMASGGQETQYF; DNA: TGTGCCAGCAGTTATATGGCTAGCGGGGGCCAAGAGACCCAGTACTTC
size: -; D: TRBD1; J: TRBJ2-5; V: TRBV11-3; CDR3: CASSISTGGETQYF; DNA: TGTGCCAGCAGCATCTCGACAGGGGGAGAGACCCAGTACTTC
size: -; D: -; J: TRBJ2-2; V: TRBV27; CDR3: CASSLVGVAGELFF; DNA: TGTGCCAGCAGTTTAGTAGGGGTAGCCGGGGAGCTGTTTTTT
size: -; D: -; J: TRBJ1-4; V: TRBV4-1; CDR3: CASSQHREQVNEKLFF; DNA: TGCGCCAGCAGCCAACACCGGGAGCAAGTTAATGAAAAACTGTTTTTT
size: -; D: TRBD2; J: TRBJ2-2; V: TRBV2; CDR3: CASSELAGGTGELFF; DNA: TGTGCCAGCAGTGAACTAGCGGGGGGAACCGGGGAGCTGTTTTTT
size: -; D: TRBD1; J: TRBJ1-6; V: TRBV30; CDR3: CAWSNLLRDRGLNSPLHF; DNA: TGTGCCTGGAGCAACCTCCTCCGGGACAGGGGGCTTAATTCACCCCTCCACTTT
size: -; D: -; J: TRBJ1-2; V: TRBV7-8; CDR3: CASSLRQNLGYTF; DNA: TGTGCCAGCAGCTTGAGACAGAATTTGGGCTACACCTTC
size: -; D: TRBD1; J: TRBJ1-2; V: TRBV2; CDR3: CASSGITGGLGGYTF; DNA: TGTGCCAGCAGTGGAATTACAGGGGGCTTGGGTGGCTACACCTTC
size: -; D: -; J: TRBJ1-1; V: TRBV5-1; CDR3: CASSLTPVGTEAFF; DNA: TGCGCCAGCAGCCTGACTCCTGTAGGAACTGAAGCTTTCTTT
size: -; D: TRBD2; J: TRBJ2-1; V: TRBV7-7; CDR3: CASSLARTSGDEQFF; DNA: TGTGCCAGCAGCTTAGCGCGGACTAGCGGGGATGAGCAGTTCTTC
size: -; D: -; J: TRBJ2-5; V: TRBV28; CDR3: CASSLGGRAETQYF; DNA: TGTGCCAGCAGTTTGGGGGGTCGGGCGGAGACCCAGTACTTC
size: -; D: -; J: TRBJ1-1; V: TRBV12-5; CDR3: CASGLGRGNTEAFF; DNA: TGTGCTAGTGGTTTAGGCAGGGGGAACACTGAAGCTTTCTTT
size: -; D: TRBD1; J: TRBJ2-2; V: TRBV6-5; CDR3: CASSYWTGLTGELFF; DNA: TGTGCCAGCAGTTACTGGACAGGTTTAACCGGGGAGCTGTTTTTT
size: -; D: -; J: TRBJ1-4; V: TRBV4-1; CDR3: CASSLGLLEKLFF; DNA: TGCGCCAGCAGCCTGGGACTTCTTGAAAAACTGTTTTTT
size: -; D: -; J: TRBJ1-2; V: TRBV10-3; CDR3: CAISESRSYGYTF; DNA: TGTGCCATCAGTGAGTCCCGGTCATATGGCTACACCTTC
size: -; D: -; J: TRBJ1-1; V: TRBV6-1; CDR3: CASSEGGTVNTEAFF; DNA: TGTGCCAGCAGTGAAGGCGGGACGGTGAACACTGAAGCTTTCTTT
size: -; D: TRBD1; J: TRBJ1-2; V: TRBV19; CDR3: CATRGTGGVKYGYTF; DNA: TGTGCCACCAGAGGGACAGGGGGCGTCAAGTATGGCTACACCTTC
size: once; D: -; J: TRBJ1-2; V: TRBV11-1; CDR3: CAIGGSDGYTF; DNA: TGTGCCATCGGGGGAAGTGATGGCTACACCTTC
size: -; D: -; J: TRBJ1-1; V: TRBV6-1; CDR3: CASSELTSFRRTEAFF; DNA: TGTGCCAGCAGTGAATTAACTTCGTTTAGGAGGACTGAAGCTTTCTTT
size: -; D: -; J: TRBJ1-2; V: TRBV19; CDR3: CASRGINYGYTF; DNA: TGTGCCAGTCGGGGGATTAACTATGGCTACACCTTC
size: -; D: TRBD1; J: TRBJ1-1; V: TRBV9; CDR3: CASSRTGGSLDTEAFF; DNA: TGTGCCAGCAGCAGGACAGGGGGATCCTTGGACACTGAAGCTTTCTTT
size: -; D: -; J: TRBJ1-3; V: TRBV2; CDR3: CASRGRGRASGNTIYF; DNA: TGTGCCAGCAGGGGGAGAGGACGGGCATCGGGAAACACCATATATTTT
size: -; D: -; J: TRBJ2-1; V: TRBV7-2; CDR3: CASSLVGRGNEQFF; DNA: TGTGCCAGCAGCTTAGTGGGGCGGGGCAATGAGCAGTTCTTC
size: once; D: -; J: TRBJ1-1; V: TRBV12-3/TRBV12-4; CDR3: CASSFLSEAFF; DNA: TGTGCCAGCAGTTTTCTGTCTGAAGCTTTCTTT
size: -; D: TRBD1; J: TRBJ2-2; V: TRBV7-2; CDR3: CASSLQTGTGFAGELFF; DNA: TGTGCCAGCAGCTTACAGACAGGGACGGGGTTCGCCGGGGAGCTGTTTTTT
size: few; D: -; J: TRBJ2-1; V: TRBV3-1/TRBV3-2; CDR3: CASSHLTGSSYNEQFF; DNA: TGTGCCAGCAGCCATCTAACGGGGTCCTCCTACAATGAGCAGTTCTTC
size: -; D: TRBD2; J: TRBJ2-5; V: TRBV7-9; CDR3: CASSFGLAGSETQYF; DNA: TGTGCCAGCAGCTTCGGACTAGCGGGGTCGGAGACCCAGTACTTC
size: once; D: TRBD1; J: TRBJ2-3; V: TRBV7-3; CDR3: CASSLTPYRGLADTQYF; DNA: TGTGCCAGCAGCTTAACCCCCTACAGGGGGCTCGCAGATACGCAGTATTTT
size: -; D: -; J: TRBJ2-7; V: TRBV4-1; CDR3: CASSQEQNYEQYF; DNA: TGCGCCAGCAGCCAAGAACAAAACTACGAGCAGTACTTC
size: -; D: TRBD1; J: TRBJ1-2; V: TRBV6-2/TRBV6-3; CDR3: CASSKPGQGARWAYGYTF; DNA: TGTGCCAGCAGTAAACCGGGACAGGGGGCGCGATGGGCCTATGGCTACACCTTC
size: -; D: TRBD1; J: TRBJ2-7; V: TRBV5-1; CDR3: CASSSRGTAYEQYF; DNA: TGCGCCAGCAGCTCAAGAGGGACAGCCTACGAGCAGTACTTC
size: -; D: -; J: TRBJ1-1; V: TRBV19; CDR3: CASSPQGSVEAFF; DNA: TGTGCCAGTAGTCCCCAGGGCAGTGTTGAAGCTTTCTTT
size: -; D: TRBD1; J: TRBJ2-4; V: TRBV28; CDR3: CASSWTGAGAKNIQYF; DNA: TGTGCCAGCAGTTGGACAGGGGCAGGGGCCAAAAACATTCAGTACTTC